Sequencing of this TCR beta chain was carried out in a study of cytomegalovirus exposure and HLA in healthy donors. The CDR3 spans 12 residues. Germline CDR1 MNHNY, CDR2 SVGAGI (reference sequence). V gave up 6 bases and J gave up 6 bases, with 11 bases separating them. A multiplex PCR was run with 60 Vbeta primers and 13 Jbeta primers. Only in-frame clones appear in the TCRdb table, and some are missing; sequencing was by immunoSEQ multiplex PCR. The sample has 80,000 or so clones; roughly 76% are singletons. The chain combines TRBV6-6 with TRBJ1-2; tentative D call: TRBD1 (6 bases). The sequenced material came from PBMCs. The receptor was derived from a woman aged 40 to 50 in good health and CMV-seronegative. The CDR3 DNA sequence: TGTGCCAGCAGCCGACAGGAGGATGGCTACACCTTC. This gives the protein CASSRQEDGYTF.